This TCR beta chain was sequenced for a study of blood T cell repertoires in COVID-19. This table comes from immunoSEQ multiplex PCR, and its TCRdb copy is limited to in-frame clones, with some not included. This sample yields about 210,000 clones, of which around four fifths are seen a single time; around 8.8% belongs to the top ten. Trimming stripped 4 bases from V and 4 bases from J, with 18 bases between. The V gene's germline CDR1 is SGDLS and CDR2 YYNGEE. This CDR3 has 15 amino acids. The V call is TRBV9, the J call TRBJ2-7; D is perhaps TRBD1 (6 bases). This sequence originates from a man aged 35-49 years who had recovered from COVID-19. The material sequenced was PBMCs or T cells enriched from blood (not recorded which). CDR3 bases: TGTGCCAGCAGCCCCCAGAGGGACAACTTATACGAGCAGTACTTC. The encoded protein is CASSPQRDNLYEQYF.